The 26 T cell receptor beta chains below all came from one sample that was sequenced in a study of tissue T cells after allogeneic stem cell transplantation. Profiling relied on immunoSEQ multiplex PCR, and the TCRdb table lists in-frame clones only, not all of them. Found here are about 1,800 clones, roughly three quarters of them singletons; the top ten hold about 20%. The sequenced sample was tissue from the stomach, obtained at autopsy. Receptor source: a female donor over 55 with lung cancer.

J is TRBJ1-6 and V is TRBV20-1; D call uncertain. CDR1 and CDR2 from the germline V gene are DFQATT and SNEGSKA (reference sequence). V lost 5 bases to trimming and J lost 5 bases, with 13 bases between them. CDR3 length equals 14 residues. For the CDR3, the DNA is TGCAGTGCTGGTGGCGGGCTTCATAATTCACCCCTCCACTTT. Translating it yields CSAGGGLHNSPLHF.

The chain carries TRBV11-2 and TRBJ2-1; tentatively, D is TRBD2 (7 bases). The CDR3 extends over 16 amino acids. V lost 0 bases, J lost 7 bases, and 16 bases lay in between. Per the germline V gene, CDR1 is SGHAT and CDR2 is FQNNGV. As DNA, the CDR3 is TGTGCCAGCAGCTTAGATTGGGGGGGGGCCAAAAATGAGCAGTTCTTC. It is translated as CASSLDWGGAKNEQFF.

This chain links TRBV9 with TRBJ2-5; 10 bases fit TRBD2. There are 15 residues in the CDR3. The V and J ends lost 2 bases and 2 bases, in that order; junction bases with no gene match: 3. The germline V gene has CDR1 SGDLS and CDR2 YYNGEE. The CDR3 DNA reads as TGTGCCAGCAGCGTCGGACTAGCGGCACAAGAGACCCAGTACTTC. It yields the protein CASSVGLAAQETQYF.

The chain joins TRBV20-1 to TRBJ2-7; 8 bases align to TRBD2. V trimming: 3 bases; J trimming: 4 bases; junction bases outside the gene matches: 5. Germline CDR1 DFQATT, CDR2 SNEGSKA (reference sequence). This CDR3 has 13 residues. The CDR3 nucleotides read TGCAGTGCTAGTCCGGGAGGGATATACGAGCAGTACTTC. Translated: CSASPGGIYEQYF.

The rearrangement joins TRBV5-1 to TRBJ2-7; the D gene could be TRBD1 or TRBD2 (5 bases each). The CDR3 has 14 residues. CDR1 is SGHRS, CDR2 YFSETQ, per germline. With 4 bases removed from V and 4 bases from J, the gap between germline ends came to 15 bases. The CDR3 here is CASSTGLYLYEQYF. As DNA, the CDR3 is TGCGCCAGCAGCACAGGACTGTATCTGTACGAGCAGTACTTC.

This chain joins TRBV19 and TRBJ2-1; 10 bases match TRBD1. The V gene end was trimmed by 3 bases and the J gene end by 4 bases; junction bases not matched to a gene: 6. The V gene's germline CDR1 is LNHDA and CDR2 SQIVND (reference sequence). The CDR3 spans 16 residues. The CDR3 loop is CASSISDRGRYNEQFF. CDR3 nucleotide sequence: TGTGCCAGTAGTATCTCAGACAGGGGGCGATACAATGAGCAGTTCTTC.

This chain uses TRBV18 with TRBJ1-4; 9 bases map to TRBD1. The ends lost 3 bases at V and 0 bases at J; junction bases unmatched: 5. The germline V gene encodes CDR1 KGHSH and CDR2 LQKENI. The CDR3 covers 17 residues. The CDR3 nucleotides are TGTGCCAGCTCACCCTTAGGACAGGGGTCAACTAATGAAAAACTGTTTTTT. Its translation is CASSPLGQGSTNEKLFF. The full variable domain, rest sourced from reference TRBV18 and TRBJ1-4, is NAGVMQNPRHLVRRRGQEARLRCSPMKGHSHVYWYRQLPEEGLKFMVYLQKENIIDESGMPKERFSAEFPKEGPSILRIQQVVRGDSAAYFCASSPLGQGSTNEKLFFGSGTQLSVL.

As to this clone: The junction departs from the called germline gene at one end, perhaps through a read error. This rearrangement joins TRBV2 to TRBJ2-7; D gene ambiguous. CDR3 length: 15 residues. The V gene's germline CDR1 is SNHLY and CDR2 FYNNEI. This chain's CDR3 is CASSALGDITYGQYF. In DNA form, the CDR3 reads TGTGCCAGCAGTGCCCTGGGCGACATTACCTACGGGCAGTACTTC.

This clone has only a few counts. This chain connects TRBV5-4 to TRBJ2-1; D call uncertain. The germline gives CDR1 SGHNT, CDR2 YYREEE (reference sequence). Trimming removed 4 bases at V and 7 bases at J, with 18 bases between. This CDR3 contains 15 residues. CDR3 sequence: CASSRVGSRQNEQFF. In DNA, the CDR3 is TGTGCCAGCAGCCGGGTTGGGTCTCGACAAAATGAGCAGTTCTTC.

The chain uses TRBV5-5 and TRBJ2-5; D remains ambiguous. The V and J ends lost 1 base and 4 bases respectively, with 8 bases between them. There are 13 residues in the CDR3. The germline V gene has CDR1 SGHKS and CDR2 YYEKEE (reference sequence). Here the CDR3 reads CASSLPGVETQYF. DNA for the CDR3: TGTGCCAGCAGCTTGCCGGGTGTAGAGACCCAGTACTTC.

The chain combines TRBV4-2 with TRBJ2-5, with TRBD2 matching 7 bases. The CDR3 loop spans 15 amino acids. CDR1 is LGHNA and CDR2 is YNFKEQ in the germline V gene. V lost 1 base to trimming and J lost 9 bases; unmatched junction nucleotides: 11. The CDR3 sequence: CASSQVSSGALAQYF. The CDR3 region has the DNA TGTGCCAGCAGCCAAGTTAGCAGCGGGGCCTTGGCCCAGTACTTC.

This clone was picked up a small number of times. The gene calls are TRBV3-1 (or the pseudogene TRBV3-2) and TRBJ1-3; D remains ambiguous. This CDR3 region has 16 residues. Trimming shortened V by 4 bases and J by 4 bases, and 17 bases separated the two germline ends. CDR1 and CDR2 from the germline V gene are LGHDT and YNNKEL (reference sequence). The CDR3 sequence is CASSPTQLRSGNTIYF. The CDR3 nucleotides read TGTGCCAGCAGCCCAACCCAACTCCGATCGGGAAACACCATATATTTT.

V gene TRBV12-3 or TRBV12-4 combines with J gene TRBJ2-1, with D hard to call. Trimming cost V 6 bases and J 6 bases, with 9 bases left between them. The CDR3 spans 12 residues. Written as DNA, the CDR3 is TGTGCCAGCAGCTCCCTGGGCAATGAGCAGTTCTTC. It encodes CASSSLGNEQFF.

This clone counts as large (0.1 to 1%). This CDR3 reads CASSEPYGSPLDNEQFF. For the CDR3, the DNA is TGTGCCAGCAGTGAACCCTACGGATCACCTTTGGACAATGAGCAGTTCTTC. The V call is TRBV6-1, the J call TRBJ2-1, with D hard to call. Germline V gives CDR1 MNHNS, CDR2 SASEGT. The CDR3 covers 17 residues. V gave up 2 bases and J gave up 5 bases, with 19 bases separating them.

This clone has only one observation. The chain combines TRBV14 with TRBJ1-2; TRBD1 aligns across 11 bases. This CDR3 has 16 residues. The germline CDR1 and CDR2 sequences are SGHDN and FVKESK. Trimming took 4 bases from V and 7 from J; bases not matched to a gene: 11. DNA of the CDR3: TGTGCCAGCAGCCTCGCTTCCGGGACAGGGGGTTTTGGCTACACCTTC. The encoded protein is CASSLASGTGGFGYTF.

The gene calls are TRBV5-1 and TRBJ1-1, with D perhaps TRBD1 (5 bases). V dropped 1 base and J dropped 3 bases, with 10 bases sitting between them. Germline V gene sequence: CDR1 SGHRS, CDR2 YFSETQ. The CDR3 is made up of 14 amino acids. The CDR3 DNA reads TGCGCCAGCAGCTTGTTGGTGGGGGACACTGAAGCTTTCTTT. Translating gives CASSLLVGDTEAFF.

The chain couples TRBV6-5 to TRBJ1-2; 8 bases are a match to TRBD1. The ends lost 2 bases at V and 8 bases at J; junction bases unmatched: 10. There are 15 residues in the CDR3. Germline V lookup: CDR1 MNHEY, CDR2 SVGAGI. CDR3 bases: TGTGCCAGCAGTTACCGCCCGGGACAGGCAGTGGGCTACACCTTC. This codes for CASSYRPGQAVGYTF.

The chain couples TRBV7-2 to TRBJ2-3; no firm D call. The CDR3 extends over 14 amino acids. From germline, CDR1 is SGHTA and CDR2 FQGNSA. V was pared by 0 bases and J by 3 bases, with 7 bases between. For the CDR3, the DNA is TGTGCCAGCAGCTTAGCAGGGCGGACAGATACGCAGTATTTT. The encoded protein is CASSLAGRTDTQYF.

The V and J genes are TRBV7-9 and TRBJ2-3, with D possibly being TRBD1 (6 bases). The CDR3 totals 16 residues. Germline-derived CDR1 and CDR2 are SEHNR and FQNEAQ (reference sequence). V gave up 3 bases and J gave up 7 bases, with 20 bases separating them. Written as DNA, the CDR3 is TGTGCCAGCAGCTTCCCGACAGGATCTCCCGGGCATACGCAGTATTTT. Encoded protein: CASSFPTGSPGHTQYF.

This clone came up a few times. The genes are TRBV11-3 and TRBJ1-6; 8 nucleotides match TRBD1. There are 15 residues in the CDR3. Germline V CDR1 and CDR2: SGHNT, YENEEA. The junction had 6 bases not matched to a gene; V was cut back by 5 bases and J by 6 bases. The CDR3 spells CASSGGTGTNSPLHF. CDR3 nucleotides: TGTGCCAGCAGCGGGGGGACAGGAACTAATTCACCCCTCCACTTT. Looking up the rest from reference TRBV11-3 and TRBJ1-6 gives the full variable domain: EAGVVQSPRYKIIEKKQPVAFWCNPISGHNTLYWYLQNLGQGPELLIRYENEEAVDDSQLPKDRFSAERLKGVDSTLKIQPAELGDSAVYLCASSGGTGTNSPLHFGNGTRLTVT.

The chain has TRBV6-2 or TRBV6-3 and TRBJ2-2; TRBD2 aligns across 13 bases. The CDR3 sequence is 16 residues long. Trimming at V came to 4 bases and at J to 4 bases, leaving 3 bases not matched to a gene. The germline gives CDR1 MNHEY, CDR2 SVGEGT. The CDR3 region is CASSSTSGGATGELFF. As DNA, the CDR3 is TGTGCCAGCAGTTCCACTAGCGGGGGGGCCACCGGGGAGCTGTTTTTT.

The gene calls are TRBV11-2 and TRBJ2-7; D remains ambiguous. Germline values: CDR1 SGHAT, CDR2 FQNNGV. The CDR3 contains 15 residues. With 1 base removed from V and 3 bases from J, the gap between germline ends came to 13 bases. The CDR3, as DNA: TGTGCCAGCAGCTTAGGTCCAGTGCATTTCTACGAGCAGTACTTC. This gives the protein CASSLGPVHFYEQYF.

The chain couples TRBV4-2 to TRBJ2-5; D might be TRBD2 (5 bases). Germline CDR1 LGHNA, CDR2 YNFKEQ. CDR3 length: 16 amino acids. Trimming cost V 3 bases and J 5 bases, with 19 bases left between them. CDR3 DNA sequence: TGTGCCAGCAGCCACTCCTCAGGCCGAGGCGGGGAGACCCAGTACTTC. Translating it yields CASSHSSGRGGETQYF.

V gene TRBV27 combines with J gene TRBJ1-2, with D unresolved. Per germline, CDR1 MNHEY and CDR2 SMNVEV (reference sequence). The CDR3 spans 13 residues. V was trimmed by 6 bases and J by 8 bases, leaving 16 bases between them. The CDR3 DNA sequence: TGTGCCAGCAGCGAAGGCCCCCTTCGCGGCTACACCTTC. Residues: CASSEGPLRGYTF.

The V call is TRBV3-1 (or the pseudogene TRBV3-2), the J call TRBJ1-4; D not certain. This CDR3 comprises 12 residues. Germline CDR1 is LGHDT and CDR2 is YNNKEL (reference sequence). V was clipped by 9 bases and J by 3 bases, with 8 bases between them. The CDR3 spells CASAASNEKLFF. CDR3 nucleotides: TGTGCCAGTGCGGCCTCTAATGAAAAACTGTTTTTT.

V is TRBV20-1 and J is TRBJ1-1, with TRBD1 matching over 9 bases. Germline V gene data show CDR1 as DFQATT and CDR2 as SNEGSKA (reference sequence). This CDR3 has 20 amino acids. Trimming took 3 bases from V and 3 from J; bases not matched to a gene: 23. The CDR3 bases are TGCAGTGCTAGTCGCCCCCTCGTCTACCGGGACAGGGTATGGCACACTGAAGCTTTCTTT. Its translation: CSASRPLVYRDRVWHTEAFF.